This T cell receptor beta chain is from a study of long-term antiretroviral therapy in people with HIV. Survey-level immunoSEQ v3.0 assays were run. Each sample aimed for about 40,000-50,000 sequenced T-cell genomes. TCRdb's table, derived via immunoSEQ multiplex PCR, lists solely in-frame clones and lacks some. The repertoire holds tens of thousands of clones, 75% to 90% seen once, with approximately 5.3% in the top ten. V lost 6 bases, J lost 0 bases, and 5 bases lay in between. This CDR3 spans 12 amino acids. Looked up from germline, CDR1 is MNHNY and CDR2 is SVGAGI (reference sequence). Overall study results and limits: HIV repertoires showed narrower CDR3 length ranges than controls. It was not possible to obtain data on ART adherence, viral resistance or therapy changes. Clonotypes expanded prior to ART showed repertoire dominance at all sampled time points.

Of note for this clone: Its specificity is unknown.

This receptor was obtained from a man aged 18 to 35 with HIV. Sequences were derived from unsorted PBMCs, sampled 1.5 years after starting antiretroviral therapy. This chain links TRBV6-6 with TRBJ1-2; no firm D call. CDR3 in amino acids: CASRSSNYGYTF. For the CDR3, the DNA is TGTGCCAGCAGGAGCTCTAACTATGGCTACACCTTC.